One and the same sample provided the 25 T cell receptor beta chains below, sequenced in a study of human T cells and chemical hapten exposure. TCRdb independently ran MiXCR on the RACE reads; one entry per CDR3 protein. The sample yields some 180,000 distinct CDR3 sequences, 20% to 25% seen once. Time point noted: patch test 1, 2 weeks after DPC sensitization. The treatment denotes: therapeutic diphenylcyclopropenone sensitization with weekly scalp DPC. The sample was whole blood, taken in connection with sensitization to the hapten diphenylcyclopropenone (DPC). The receptors derive from a woman aged 50 to 60 with alopecia areata. Some clones in this sample may be carry-over from other donors' samples.

This rearrangement joins TRBV10-3 to TRBJ2-7; 9 bases align to TRBD2. The CDR3 runs to 13 residues. The V and J ends lost 10 bases and 5 bases, in that order; junction bases with no gene match: 9. Germline-derived CDR1 and CDR2 are ENHRY and SYGVKD. The CDR3 region is CANAVREGDEQYF. The CDR3 DNA is TGTGCCAACGCGGTGCGGGAGGGTGACGAGCAGTACTTC.

The chain combines TRBV27 with TRBJ1-4; D gene ambiguous. Trimming removed 1 base from V and 4 bases from J, with 7 bases in between. Germline CDR1 MNHEY, CDR2 SMNVEV (reference sequence). There are 14 residues in the CDR3. Here the CDR3 reads CASSLWQNNEKLFF. CDR3 coding DNA: TGTGCCAGCAGTTTATGGCAAAATAATGAAAAACTGTTTTTT.

The J gene is TRBJ2-1, the V gene TRBV10-3; no clear D. CDR1 is ENHRY and CDR2 is SYGVKD in the germline V gene. The CDR3 runs to 11 residues. The germline V and J ends were trimmed by 3 bases and 10 bases, with 7 bases remaining between them. CDR3 in amino acids: CAISEFGEQFF. CDR3 sequence (DNA): TGTGCCATCAGTGAATTTGGCGAGCAGTTCTTC.

V usage is TRBV10-3 and J usage is TRBJ1-2; D unresolved. The CDR3 length is 14 residues. The germline CDR1 and CDR2 sequences are ENHRY and SYGVKD. Trimming left V 0 bases short and J 4 bases short, with 9 bases between. The CDR3 nucleotides read TGTGCCATCAGTGAGTCGTTAGACATCTATGGCTACACCTTC. This sequence encodes CAISESLDIYGYTF.

The CDR3 region is CASSSGIRTGGTEKLFF. CDR3 coding DNA: TGCGCCAGCAGCTCCGGAATCCGGACAGGCGGTACTGAAAAACTGTTTTTT. The chain has TRBV5-1 and TRBJ1-4; 7 bases match TRBD1. The CDR3 is 17 residues long. Germline CDR1 SGHRS, CDR2 YFSETQ. The V segment lost 3 bases and the J segment 7 bases; nucleotides outside the gene matches: 15.

This chain connects TRBV7-9 to TRBJ2-1, with D tentatively TRBD2 (6 bases). Germline V gene sequence: CDR1 SEHNR, CDR2 FQNEAQ (reference sequence). The CDR3 runs 16 residues. Trimming left V 5 bases short and J 2 bases short, with 16 bases between. The CDR3 DNA is TGTGCCAGCAGCCTGGGCGTGGCTAGCGCCTACAATGAGCAGTTCTTC. This codes for CASSLGVASAYNEQFF.

The table lists this clonotype with many counts. This sequence joins TRBV11-2 and TRBJ1-1, with no clear D. The V and J ends lost 3 bases and 4 bases respectively, with 12 bases between them. This CDR3 region has 14 residues. From germline, CDR1 is SGHAT and CDR2 FQNNGV. The CDR3, as DNA: TGTGCCAGCAGCTTCGGCCCCAAGGGCACTGAAGCTTTCTTT. It is translated as CASSFGPKGTEAFF.

The chain recombines TRBV7-8 with TRBJ2-1; 12 positions agree with TRBD2. The CDR3 is 16 residues long. The V gene's germline CDR1 is SGHVS and CDR2 FQNEAQ. Germline trimming cut 3 bases from V and 5 bases from J; bases unmatched to any gene: 5. The CDR3 DNA follows: TGTGCCAGCAGCTTCCGACTAGCGGGAGCTGACAATGAGCAGTTCTTC. Amino acid sequence: CASSFRLAGADNEQFF.

This chain connects TRBV20-1 to TRBJ1-2, with unresolved D. The CDR3 runs to 14 residues. Per the germline V gene, CDR1 is DFQATT and CDR2 is SNEGSKA (reference sequence). V lost 0 bases and J 5 bases, leaving 13 bases between the germline ends. This CDR3 reads CSARDPGRSYGYTF. The CDR3 region has the DNA TGCAGTGCTAGAGACCCCGGCAGATCTTATGGCTACACCTTC.

Written as DNA, the CDR3 is TGTGCTCCGACCCAAGCCAGGTCCCGGAAGGACACTGAAGCTTTCTTT. Amino acids: CAPTQARSRKDTEAFF. The chain links TRBV11-1 to TRBJ1-1; D gene ambiguous. The CDR3 consists of 16 residues. Germline loops: CDR1 SGHAT, CDR2 FQDESV (reference sequence).

This clonotype was detected only a few times. This chain connects TRBV7-2 to TRBJ1-5; TRBD1 matches at 7 bases. V shed 5 bases, J shed 3 bases, and the junction held 7 bases outside the gene matches. The CDR3 is 15 amino acids. CDR1 and CDR2 from the germline V gene are SGHTA and FQGNSA. CDR3 region: CASSPGTAYNQPQHF. The CDR3 DNA reads as TGTGCCAGCAGCCCCGGGACAGCCTACAATCAGCCCCAGCATTTT.

This clonotype was detected a few times. The chain carries TRBV12-5 and TRBJ1-5; D not resolved. This CDR3 spans 15 amino acids. The V gene lost 3 bases and the J gene lost 2 bases, with 11 bases spanning the gap. CDR1 LGHNT and CDR2 FRNRAP come from the germline V gene. CDR3 in amino acids: CASGFSRGGNQPQHF. CDR3 DNA: TGTGCTAGTGGTTTTAGTCGGGGTGGCAATCAGCCCCAGCATTTT.

The J gene is TRBJ2-7, the V gene TRBV11-3; D tentatively reads TRBD1 or TRBD2 (6 bases each). Deletions cut 5 bases from V and 7 bases from J, with 24 bases between. The CDR3 has 16 amino acids. Germline CDR1 and CDR2: SGHNT and YENEEA. The CDR3 DNA follows: TGTGCCAGCAGCCTCCTGCGGGACAACCGGCGGAGGGAGCAGTACTTC. Amino acid sequence: CASSLLRDNRRREQYF. The entire variable domain, with the rest obtained from reference TRBV11-3 and TRBJ2-7, is as follows: EAGVVQSPRYKIIEKKQPVAFWCNPISGHNTLYWYLQNLGQGPELLIRYENEEAVDDSQLPKDRFSAERLKGVDSTLKIQPAELGDSAVYLCASSLLRDNRRREQYFGPGTRLTVT.

The chain links TRBV20-1 to TRBJ2-1, with D perhaps matching TRBD2 (6 bases). V gave up 6 bases and J gave up 3 bases, with 18 bases separating them. Germline CDR1 reads DFQATT; CDR2 reads SNEGSKA (reference sequence). There are 15 residues in the CDR3. Written as DNA, the CDR3 is TGCAGTGCAAGACTAGTGCGTGGCTACTACAATGAGCAGTTCTTC. Amino acids: CSARLVRGYYNEQFF.

This clonotype was picked up a small number of times. At one end the junction does not follow the germline gene, possibly because of a read error. This rearrangement joins TRBV14 to TRBJ2-3; 14 bases fit TRBD2. Germline loops: CDR1 SGHDN, CDR2 FVKESK. This CDR3 is built from 18 residues. DNA of the CDR3: TGTGCCAGCAGTCAAGGCCTAGGACTAGCGGGAGGATTAGATACGCAGTATTTT. Its translation: CASSQGLGLAGGLDTQYF.

This sequence joins TRBV6-1 and TRBJ2-3, with D possibly being TRBD2 (6 bases). Germline V gene data show CDR1 as MNHNS and CDR2 as SASEGT. The CDR3 spans 14 residues. V was cut by 10 bases and J by 3 bases, with 17 bases left in between. The CDR3 here is CATKTILATDTQYF. In nucleotides, the CDR3 is TGTGCCACCAAAACTATTCTAGCGACAGATACGCAGTATTTT.

This clonotype has a count of ten or more. V and J are TRBV29-1 and TRBJ1-4; no clear D. Germline V gene sequence: CDR1 SQVTM, CDR2 ANQGSEA. V dropped 4 bases and J dropped 7 bases, with 10 bases sitting between them. CDR3 length: 12 residues. DNA of the CDR3: TGCAGCGTTGTTTTGGGTGGTGAAAAACTGTTTTTT. Translation: CSVVLGGEKLFF.

The V call is TRBV15, the J call TRBJ1-2; the D is unclear. The CDR3 is made up of 14 amino acids. V was trimmed by 0 bases and J by 4 bases, leaving 9 bases between them. Looked up from germline, CDR1 is LNHNV and CDR2 is YYDKDF (reference sequence). CDR3 nucleotides: TGTGCCACCAGCAGAGATTCGTTCAGCTATGGCTACACCTTC. This codes for CATSRDSFSYGYTF. Full variable domain (missing parts from reference TRBV15 and TRBJ1-2): DAMVIQNPRYQVTQFGKPVTLSCSQTLNHNVMYWYQQKSSQAPKLLFHYYDKDFNNEADTPDNFQSRRPNTSFCFLDIRSPGLGDTAMYLCATSRDSFSYGYTFGSGTRLTVV.

V usage is TRBV10-3 and J usage is TRBJ1-6; TRBD1 matches at 8 bases. V dropped 7 bases and J dropped 15; count of bases not matched to a gene: 11. Germline CDR1 is ENHRY and CDR2 is SYGVKD. The CDR3 is made up of 13 amino acids. CDR3 in amino acids: CAITDGQGSLLHF. The CDR3 DNA is TGTGCCATCACCGACGGACAGGGTTCTCTCCTCCACTTT.

This clonotype occurred a few times. The chain employs TRBV29-1 and TRBJ1-5; D is unclear. The CDR3 sequence is 12 residues long. Trimming shortened V by 7 bases and J by 7 bases, and 14 bases separated the two germline ends. CDR1 and CDR2 from the germline V gene are SQVTM and ANQGSEA. CDR3 sequence reads: CSAQENHQPQHF. The DNA for the CDR3 is TGCAGCGCCCAGGAAAATCACCAGCCCCAGCATTTT.

This sequence joins TRBV10-3 and TRBJ1-5, with D uncertain. V lost 1 base to trimming and J lost 7 bases, with 8 bases between them. Germline V CDR1 and CDR2: ENHRY, SYGVKD. The CDR3 is 13 amino acids. CDR3 coding DNA: TGTGCCATCAGTGAGTATGGGGAACAGCCCCAGCATTTT. The encoded protein is CAISEYGEQPQHF.

V and J are TRBV5-1 and TRBJ1-4, with TRBD1 matching over 10 bases. The CDR3 contains 14 residues. Germline V gives CDR1 SGHRS, CDR2 YFSETQ. V lost 4 bases to trimming and J lost 4 bases; unmatched junction nucleotides: 1. The CDR3, as DNA: TGCGCCAGCAGCGGACAGGGGGGTAATGAAAAACTGTTTTTT. This translates into CASSGQGGNEKLFF.

The chain combines TRBV20-1 with TRBJ2-3, with 12 bases matching TRBD2. Germline V gene sequence: CDR1 DFQATT, CDR2 SNEGSKA (reference sequence). There are 17 residues in the CDR3. V lost 3 bases, J lost 11 bases, and 18 bases stayed unmatched. As DNA, the CDR3 is TGCAGTGCTAGCTCCCCGGGACTAGCGGGCGACCCAGATGGGCAGTATTTT. Translated: CSASSPGLAGDPDGQYF.

This clonotype was recorded a few times. The rearrangement uses TRBV20-1 and TRBJ1-1; D not resolved. Deletions cut 0 bases from V and 7 bases from J, with 6 bases between. This CDR3 spans 11 amino acids. Per the germline V gene, CDR1 is DFQATT and CDR2 is SNEGSKA (reference sequence). As DNA, the CDR3 is TGCAGTGCTAGAGAGGTGGGTGAAGCTTTCTTT. Translation gives CSAREVGEAFF.

This clonotype was detected a few times. The chain uses TRBV11-2 and TRBJ2-1; the match to TRBD1 covers 7 bases. The J segment lost 5 bases and the V segment lost 3 bases, leaving 7 bases of the junction unmatched. CDR1 is SGHAT, CDR2 FQNNGV, per germline. This CDR3 has 15 residues. The CDR3 loop is CASSLTGQAHNEQFF. The CDR3 DNA is TGTGCCAGCAGCTTGACAGGACAGGCACACAATGAGCAGTTCTTC.